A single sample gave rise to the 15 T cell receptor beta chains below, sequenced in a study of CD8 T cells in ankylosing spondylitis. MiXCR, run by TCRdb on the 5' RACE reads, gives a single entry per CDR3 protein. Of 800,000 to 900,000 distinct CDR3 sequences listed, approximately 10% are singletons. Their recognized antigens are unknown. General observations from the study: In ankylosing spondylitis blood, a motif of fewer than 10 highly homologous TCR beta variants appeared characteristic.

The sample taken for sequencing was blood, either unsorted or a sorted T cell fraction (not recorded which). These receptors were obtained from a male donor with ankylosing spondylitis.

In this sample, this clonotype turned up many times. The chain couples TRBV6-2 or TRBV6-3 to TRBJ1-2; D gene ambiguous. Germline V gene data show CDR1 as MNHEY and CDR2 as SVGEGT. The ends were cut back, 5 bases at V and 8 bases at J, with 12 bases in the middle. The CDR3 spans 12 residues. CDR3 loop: CASSPRVGGYTF. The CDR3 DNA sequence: TGTGCCAGCAGTCCCCGGGTAGGCGGCTACACCTTC.

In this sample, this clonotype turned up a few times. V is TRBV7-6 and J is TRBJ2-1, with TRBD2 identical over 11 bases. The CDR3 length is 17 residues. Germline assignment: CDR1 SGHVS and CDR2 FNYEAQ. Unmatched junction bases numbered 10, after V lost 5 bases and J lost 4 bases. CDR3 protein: CASSREPGTSGYNEQFF. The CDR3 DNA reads TGTGCCAGCAGCCGAGAACCCGGGACTAGCGGTTACAATGAGCAGTTCTTC.

The CDR3 reads CSARVLGGDWETQYF. DNA of the CDR3: TGCAGTGCTAGAGTACTCGGCGGGGACTGGGAGACCCAGTACTTC. The rearrangement links TRBV20-1 to TRBJ2-5, with D possibly TRBD2 on 6 matching bases. Germline values: CDR1 DFQATT, CDR2 SNEGSKA (reference sequence). Trimming stripped 1 base from V and 5 bases from J, with 17 bases between. The CDR3 sequence is 15 residues long.

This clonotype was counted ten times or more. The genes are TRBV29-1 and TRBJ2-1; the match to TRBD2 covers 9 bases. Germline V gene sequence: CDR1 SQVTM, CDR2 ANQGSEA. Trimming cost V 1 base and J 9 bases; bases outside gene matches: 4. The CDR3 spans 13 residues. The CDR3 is CSVEVASGIEQFF. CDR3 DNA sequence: TGCAGCGTTGAAGTGGCTAGCGGGATTGAGCAGTTCTTC.

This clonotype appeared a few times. The CDR3 loop is CASSFPVGYGYTF. The CDR3 bases are TGTGCCAGCAGCTTTCCCGTTGGCTATGGCTACACCTTC. The V gene is TRBV7-2, the J gene TRBJ1-2; no definite D call. Per the germline V gene, CDR1 is SGHTA and CDR2 is FQGNSA. Trimming removed 3 bases at V and 4 bases at J, with 9 bases between. The CDR3 totals 13 residues.

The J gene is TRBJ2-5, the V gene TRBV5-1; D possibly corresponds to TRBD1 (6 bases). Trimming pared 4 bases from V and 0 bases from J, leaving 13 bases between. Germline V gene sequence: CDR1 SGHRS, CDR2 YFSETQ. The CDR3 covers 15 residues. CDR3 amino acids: CASSLGTQYQETQYF. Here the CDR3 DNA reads TGCGCCAGCAGCCTCGGGACACAGTACCAAGAGACCCAGTACTTC.

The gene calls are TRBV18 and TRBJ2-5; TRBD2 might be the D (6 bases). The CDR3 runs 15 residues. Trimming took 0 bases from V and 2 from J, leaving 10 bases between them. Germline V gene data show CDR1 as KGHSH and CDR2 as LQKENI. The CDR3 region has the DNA TGTGCCAGCTCACCACCGGGGAGGTCACAAGAGACCCAGTACTTC. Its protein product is CASSPPGRSQETQYF.

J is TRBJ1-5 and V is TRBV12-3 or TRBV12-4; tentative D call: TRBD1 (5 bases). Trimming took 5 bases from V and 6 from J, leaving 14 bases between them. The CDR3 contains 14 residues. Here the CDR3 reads CASSPSQGFQPQHF. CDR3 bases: TGTGCCAGCAGTCCCTCTCAGGGATTTCAGCCCCAGCATTTT.

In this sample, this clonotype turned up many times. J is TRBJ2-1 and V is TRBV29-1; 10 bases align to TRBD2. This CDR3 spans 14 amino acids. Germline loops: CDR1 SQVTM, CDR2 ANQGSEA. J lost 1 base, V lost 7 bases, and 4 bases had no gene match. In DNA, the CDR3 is TGCAGCGGAGGACTAGCGGTTTCCTACAATGAGCAGTTCTTC. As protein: CSGGLAVSYNEQFF.

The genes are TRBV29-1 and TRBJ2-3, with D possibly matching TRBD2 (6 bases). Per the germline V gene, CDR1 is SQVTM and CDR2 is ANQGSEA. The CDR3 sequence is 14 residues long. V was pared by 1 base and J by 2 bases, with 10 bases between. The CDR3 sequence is CSVEVRGNTDTQYF. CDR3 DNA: TGCAGCGTTGAAGTACGGGGGAACACAGATACGCAGTATTTT.

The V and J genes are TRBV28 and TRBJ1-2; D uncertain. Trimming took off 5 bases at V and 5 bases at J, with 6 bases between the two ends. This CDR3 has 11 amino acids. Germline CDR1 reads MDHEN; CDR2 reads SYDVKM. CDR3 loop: CASSTVYGYTF. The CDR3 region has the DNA TGTGCCAGCAGTACGGTATATGGCTACACCTTC.

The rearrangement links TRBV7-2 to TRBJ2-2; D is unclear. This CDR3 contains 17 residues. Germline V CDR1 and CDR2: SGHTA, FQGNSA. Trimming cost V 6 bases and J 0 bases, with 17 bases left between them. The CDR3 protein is CASSWTVRRANTGELFF. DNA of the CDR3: TGTGCCAGCAGTTGGACCGTCAGGCGCGCGAACACCGGGGAGCTGTTTTTT.

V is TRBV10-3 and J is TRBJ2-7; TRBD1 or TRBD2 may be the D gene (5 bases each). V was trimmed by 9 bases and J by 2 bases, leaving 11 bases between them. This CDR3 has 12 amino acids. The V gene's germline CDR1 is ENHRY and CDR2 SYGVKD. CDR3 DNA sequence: TGTGCCATTTCTGGGACCCCCTACGAGCAGTACTTC. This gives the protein CAISGTPYEQYF.

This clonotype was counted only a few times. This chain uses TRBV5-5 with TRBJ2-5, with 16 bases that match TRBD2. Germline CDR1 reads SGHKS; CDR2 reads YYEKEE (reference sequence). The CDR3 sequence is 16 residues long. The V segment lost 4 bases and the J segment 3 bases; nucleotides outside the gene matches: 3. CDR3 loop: CASSLGTSGREETQYF. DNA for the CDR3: TGTGCCAGCAGCCTGGGGACTAGCGGGAGGGAAGAGACCCAGTACTTC. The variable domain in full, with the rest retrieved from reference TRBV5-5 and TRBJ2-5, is DAGVTQSPTHLIKTRGQQVTLRCSPISGHKSVSWYQQVLGQGPQFIFQYYEKEERGRGNFPDRFSARQFPNYSSELNVNALLLGDSALYLCASSLGTSGREETQYFGPGTRLLVL.

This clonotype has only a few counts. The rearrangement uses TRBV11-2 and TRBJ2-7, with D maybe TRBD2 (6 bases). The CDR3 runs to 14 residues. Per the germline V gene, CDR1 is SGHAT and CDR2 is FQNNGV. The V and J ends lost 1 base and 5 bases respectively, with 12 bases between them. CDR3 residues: CASSLVTERDEQYF. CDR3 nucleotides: TGTGCCAGCAGCTTAGTAACGGAGCGGGACGAGCAGTACTTC.